The following is a TCR beta chain sequence with its context. This specimen belongs to a study of blood T cell repertoires in COVID-19. Turning to the study itself: Acute-phase and convalescent COVID-19 samples originated in the United States, Italy and Spain. In each case, the material was cDNA or gDNA derived from T cells, B-cell-depleted T cells, or PBMCs.

In the authors' workflow: Amplification with reference gene primers provided the estimates of nucleated cell counts. TCRdb's copy holds only in-frame clones and misses some; the assay was immunoSEQ multiplex PCR. Clone size and V and J calls were adopted from that table, with D and trimming inferred from the DNA. The sample carries roughly 120,000 clones, 80% to 90% recorded once. Sequenced input: peripheral blood. The receptor was derived from a man between 40 and 49 years old with acute or convalescent COVID-19.

CDR3 loop: CASSSKAGVMGETQYF. As DNA, the CDR3 is TGTGCCAGCAGCTCCAAAGCGGGGGTCATGGGGGAGACCCAGTACTTC. This chain uses TRBV7-3 with TRBJ2-5; TRBD2 matches at 8 bases. V gave up 4 bases and J gave up 5 bases; unmatched junction bases: 12. The length of the CDR3 is 16 residues. CDR1 and CDR2 (germline): SGHTA, FQGTGA.